A single sample gave rise to the 28 T cell receptor beta chains below, sequenced in a study of cytomegalovirus exposure and HLA in healthy donors (dated by TCRdb to 2016 to 2017). The library was built by means of the immunoSEQ multiplex PCR assay. A mixture of 60 forward primers for TCR Vbeta segments and 13 reverse primers for TCR Jbeta segments was used in the multiplex PCR. In TCRdb, the immuneACCESS table is reduced to in-frame sequences with V and J assigned. These tables do not hold every clone; where another copy was compared, an unresolved V gene accounts for under half, and the others remain unexplained. The sample table contains about 100,000 clones; only one count was recorded for around 85% of them. About 3.6% of the sample lies in the top ten. What was sequenced was PBMCs. These receptors all stem from a man under 40 in good health and CMV-seronegative.

The chain joins TRBV29-1 to TRBJ1-2; a weak D match, TRBD1 (6 bases). With 7 bases removed from V and 2 bases from J, the gap between germline ends came to 14 bases. The CDR3 totals 13 residues. In germline, CDR1 is SQVTM, CDR2 ANQGSEA. The CDR3 bases are TGCAGCGGTACCGGGACAAACAACTATGGCTACACCTTC. As protein: CSGTGTNNYGYTF.

The chain carries TRBV2 and TRBJ1-2; D is uncertain. Germline V lookup: CDR1 SNHLY, CDR2 FYNNEI. V was trimmed by 4 bases and J by 1 base, leaving 7 bases between them. The CDR3 totals 13 residues. This chain's CDR3 is CASSVDNNYGYTF. The CDR3, as DNA: TGTGCCAGCAGTGTCGACAATAACTATGGCTACACCTTC.

This clone was found once. This rearrangement joins TRBV6-1 to TRBJ1-2; D gene unclear. Per germline, CDR1 MNHNS and CDR2 SASEGT. The V end was cut by 6 bases, the J end by 0 bases, with 11 bases between. The CDR3 loop spans 14 amino acids. CDR3 DNA: TGTGCCAGCAGCCCAGATGGTTCTAACTATGGCTACACCTTC. It specifies CASSPDGSNYGYTF.

This clone was detected only a few times. This chain links TRBV25-1 with TRBJ1-2, with 8 bases identical to TRBD1. The CDR3 runs 17 residues. After removal of 2 bases from V and 0 bases from J, the junction contained 8 bases not matched to a gene. Germline loops: CDR1 MGHDK, CDR2 SYGVNS. The CDR3 nucleotides read TGTGCCAGCAGTGAAAGACAGGGGTTCGGTCCTAACTATGGCTACACCTTC. Its protein product is CASSERQGFGPNYGYTF.

This chain links TRBV7-9 with TRBJ1-1; D might be TRBD1 (5 bases). This CDR3 comprises 16 residues. V was clipped by 3 bases and J by 1 base, with 15 bases between them. The germline CDR1 and CDR2 sequences are SEHNR and FQNEAQ (reference sequence). The CDR3 protein is CASSLQTTRANTEAFF. CDR3 DNA: TGTGCCAGCAGCTTGCAAACTACCAGGGCGAACACTGAAGCTTTCTTT.

This clone was seen a few times. This sequence joins TRBV5-6 and TRBJ1-5, with D maybe TRBD1 (6 bases). The CDR3 sequence is 14 residues long. Germline CDR1 and CDR2: SGHDT and YYEEEE. V was clipped by 2 bases and J by 1 base, with 7 bases between them. CDR3 residues: CASSFRGSNQPQHF. CDR3 sequence (DNA): TGTGCCAGCAGCTTCAGGGGAAGCAATCAGCCCCAGCATTTT.

V and J are TRBV9 and TRBJ2-3; TRBD1 matches 8 bases. This CDR3 is built from 17 residues. After removal of 0 bases from V and 1 base from J, the junction contained 7 bases not matched to a gene. Per germline, CDR1 SGDLS and CDR2 YYNGEE. The CDR3 protein is CASSVVRTGRGTDTQYF. The CDR3 DNA follows: TGTGCCAGCAGCGTAGTTCGGACAGGGCGCGGCACAGATACGCAGTATTTT.

The chain has TRBV5-1 and TRBJ2-7, with a tentative D call TRBD1 (6 bases). The CDR3 has 17 amino acids. CDR1 and CDR2 (germline): SGHRS, YFSETQ. Between the trimmed V and J ends, which lost 0 bases and 5 bases, there was a span of 21 bases. CDR3 loop: CASSLAGDKRVSHEQYF. The CDR3 DNA is TGCGCCAGCAGCTTGGCAGGGGACAAAAGGGTAAGCCACGAGCAGTACTTC. The whole variable domain, filled in from reference TRBV5-1 and TRBJ2-7, reads KAGVTQTPRYLIKTRGQQVTLSCSPISGHRSVSWYQQTPGQGLQFLFEYFSETQRNKGNFPGRFSGRQFSNSRSEMNVSTLELGDSALYLCASSLAGDKRVSHEQYFGPGTRLTVT.

The chain carries TRBV28 and TRBJ2-2; unclear D gene. The V end lost 5 bases, the J end lost 1 base, and 11 bases lay between the germline ends. Germline loops: CDR1 MDHEN, CDR2 SYDVKM. The CDR3 has 15 residues. The CDR3 is CASSRRLGNTGELFF. CDR3 coding DNA: TGTGCCAGCAGTCGCCGGCTAGGGAACACCGGGGAGCTGTTTTTT.

This clone is a singleton in its sample. The chain recombines TRBV5-6 with TRBJ2-1, with TRBD2 matching 9 bases. The CDR3 totals 16 residues. CDR1 and CDR2 from the germline V gene are SGHDT and YYEEEE. Trimming removed 4 bases from V and 2 bases from J; junction bases left unmatched: 7. The CDR3 protein is CASSLEAGGPYNEQFF. CDR3 coding DNA: TGTGCCAGCAGCCTGGAGGCGGGGGGGCCCTACAATGAGCAGTTCTTC.

This clone occurred a few times. V is TRBV19 and J is TRBJ2-7; 7 nucleotides line up with TRBD2. J was trimmed by 4 bases and V by 11 bases; bases with no gene match: 11. This CDR3 has 13 amino acids. Germline V gene data show CDR1 as LNHDA and CDR2 as SQIVND (reference sequence). The CDR3 DNA reads as TGTGCCTCTCGCCGCGGGAGTAGTTACGAGCAGTACTTC. Translating it yields CASRRGSSYEQYF.

The V call is TRBV5-4, the J call TRBJ2-3; D not certain. V shed 0 bases and J shed 6 bases, with 5 bases lying between them. The length of the CDR3 is 12 residues. Germline V lookup: CDR1 SGHNT, CDR2 YYREEE (reference sequence). The CDR3 spells CASSLVEDTQYF. The CDR3, as DNA: TGTGCCAGCAGCTTGGTTGAGGATACGCAGTATTTT.

The genes are TRBV6-5 and TRBJ2-7, with 7 bases that match TRBD2. Trimming removed 0 bases from V and 0 bases from J; junction bases left unmatched: 5. The germline V gene encodes CDR1 MNHEY and CDR2 SVGAGI. The CDR3 is made up of 16 amino acids. CDR3 sequence: CASSYSSSGSSYEQYF. The CDR3, as DNA: TGTGCCAGCAGTTACTCCTCTAGCGGAAGCTCCTACGAGCAGTACTTC.

V is TRBV30 and J is TRBJ2-5; a possible D gene is TRBD1 (5 bases). From germline, CDR1 is GTSNPN and CDR2 SVGIG (reference sequence). Trimming removed 7 bases at V and 6 bases at J, with 18 bases between. This CDR3 region has 13 residues. This CDR3 is CASYGQGLKTQYF. CDR3 DNA sequence: TGTGCCTCCTATGGACAAGGGCTAAAGACCCAGTACTTC.

The chain joins TRBV9 to TRBJ1-6, with D unclear. V was cut by 1 base and J by 5 bases, with 13 bases left in between. Germline V lookup: CDR1 SGDLS, CDR2 YYNGEE. The length of the CDR3 is 16 residues. CDR3 protein: CASSVSPEAHNSPLHF. DNA of the CDR3: TGTGCCAGCAGCGTATCACCAGAGGCCCATAATTCACCCCTCCACTTT. Using reference TRBV9 and TRBJ1-6 for the parts outside the CDR3, the full variable domain is DSGVTQTPKHLITATGQRVTLRCSPRSGDLSVYWYQQSLDQGLQFLIQYYNGEERAKGNILERFSAQQFPDLHSELNLSSLELGDSALYFCASSVSPEAHNSPLHFGNGTRLTVT.

This clone was recorded only once. The J gene is TRBJ1-5, the V gene TRBV18, with no clear D. Germline V gene lookup returns CDR1 KGHSH and CDR2 LQKENI. This CDR3 is built from 15 residues. V was pared by 3 bases and J by 6 bases, with 15 bases between. DNA for the CDR3: TGTGCCAGCTCACCGGTGGCGGGCCCCCGTCAGCCCCAGCATTTT. It codes for CASSPVAGPRQPQHF. The full variable domain, completed using reference TRBV18 and TRBJ1-5, is NAGVMQNPRHLVRRRGQEARLRCSPMKGHSHVYWYRQLPEEGLKFMVYLQKENIIDESGMPKERFSAEFPKEGPSILRIQQVVRGDSAAYFCASSPVAGPRQPQHFGDGTRLSIL.

The chain has TRBV2 and TRBJ1-3; D uncertain. CDR1 and CDR2 from the germline V gene are SNHLY and FYNNEI. The CDR3 has 13 amino acids. With 4 bases removed from V and 4 bases from J, the gap between germline ends came to 8 bases. CDR3 nucleotides: TGTGCCAGCAGTGCCCGTGTAGGAAACACCATATATTTT. Amino acids: CASSARVGNTIYF.

The chain uses TRBV6-1 and TRBJ2-1, with TRBD1 identical over 8 bases. The CDR3 loop spans 14 amino acids. Germline V gene data show CDR1 as MNHNS and CDR2 as SASEGT. V lost 6 bases to trimming and J lost 11 bases; unmatched junction nucleotides: 12. In nucleotides, the CDR3 is TGTGCCAGCAGAACGCAGGGGGCCCTACTCAAGCAGTTCTTC. This sequence encodes CASRTQGALLKQFF.

V gene TRBV19 combines with J gene TRBJ2-1; TRBD2 aligns across 7 bases. V was clipped by 5 bases and J by 0 bases; unmatched bases: 19. Germline V gives CDR1 LNHDA, CDR2 SQIVND (reference sequence). CDR3 length: 20 amino acids. CDR3 nucleotide sequence: TGTGCCAGTAGTGCGGTTCGTGGTCTAGCGGATCCTATCTCCTACAATGAGCAGTTCTTC. Its translation: CASSAVRGLADPISYNEQFF.

This chain connects TRBV5-4 to TRBJ2-3, with 10 bases lining up with TRBD2. V dropped 7 bases and J dropped 4; count of bases not matched to a gene: 6. Germline lookup yields CDR1 SGHNT and CDR2 YYREEE (reference sequence). The CDR3 sequence is 14 residues long. The CDR3 sequence is CASWIAGGSDTQYF. The DNA of the CDR3 is TGTGCCAGCTGGATAGCGGGAGGTTCAGATACGCAGTATTTT.

This clone occurred once. This chain links TRBV7-3 with TRBJ1-1; perhaps TRBD1 as D (6 bases). Trimming pared 4 bases from V and 0 bases from J, leaving 12 bases between. The CDR3 has 15 residues. Germline values: CDR1 SGHTA, CDR2 FQGTGA. The CDR3 region is CASSSLGTLNTEAFF. CDR3 coding DNA: TGTGCCAGCAGCTCCCTCGGGACATTGAACACTGAAGCTTTCTTT.

V is TRBV9 and J is TRBJ2-3; 14 nucleotides line up with TRBD2. Germline values: CDR1 SGDLS, CDR2 YYNGEE. This CDR3 region has 16 residues. The V and J ends lost 3 bases and 6 bases, in that order; junction bases with no gene match: 6. As DNA, the CDR3 is TGTGCCAGCAGCGGAATGACTAGCGGGGGGGCGGATACGCAGTATTTT. Translated, it gives CASSGMTSGGADTQYF.

Worth noting for this clone: The junction differs from germline at one of its ends, possibly a read error. The gene calls are TRBV2 and TRBJ2-3; D is perhaps TRBD2 (5 bases). Germline-derived CDR1 and CDR2 are SNHLY and FYNNEI. There are 14 residues in the CDR3. DNA of the CDR3: TGTGCCAGCACCCCTGCTAGCCTCACAGATATGCAGTATTTT. Translating it yields CASTPASLTDMQYF.

V usage is TRBV15 and J usage is TRBJ1-5; D is undetermined. Trimming shortened V by 4 bases and J by 0 bases, and 4 bases separated the two germline ends. CDR3 size: 13 residues. Germline V lookup: CDR1 LNHNV, CDR2 YYDKDF (reference sequence). The CDR3 is CATSISSNQPQHF. The CDR3 nucleotides are TGTGCCACCAGCATTAGTAGCAATCAGCCCCAGCATTTT.

The chain uses TRBV7-4 and TRBJ1-2; 8 nucleotides agree with TRBD1. CDR1 and CDR2 (germline): SGHVT, SQSDAQ. There are 14 residues in the CDR3. V shed 5 bases, J shed 6 bases, and the junction held 8 bases outside the gene matches. CDR3 region: CASSRGQGIHGYTF. The CDR3, as DNA: TGTGCCAGCAGCCGAGGACAGGGAATTCATGGCTACACCTTC.

The V gene is TRBV14, the J gene TRBJ2-5, with D possibly TRBD2 on 7 matching bases. The germline V and J ends were trimmed by 1 base and 5 bases, with 14 bases remaining between them. CDR1 SGHDN and CDR2 FVKESK come from the germline V gene. There are 15 residues in the CDR3. CDR3 coding DNA: TGTGCCAGCAGCCAAGTTACGGGGGGCCAGGAGACCCAGTACTTC. Amino acids: CASSQVTGGQETQYF.

The chain carries TRBV29-1 and TRBJ2-7; D is perhaps TRBD2 (7 bases). The CDR3 loop spans 13 amino acids. Germline V CDR1 and CDR2: SQVTM, ANQGSEA. The germline V and J ends were trimmed by 3 bases and 6 bases, with 15 bases remaining between them. The CDR3 here is CSVEAGRGGEQYF. The CDR3 nucleotides are TGCAGCGTTGAGGCAGGGAGGGGGGGCGAGCAGTACTTC.

This clone was counted a few times. The V and J genes are TRBV5-1 and TRBJ2-3; 7 positions agree with TRBD1. The CDR3 extends over 13 amino acids. V dropped 2 bases and J dropped 5; count of bases not matched to a gene: 2. Germline CDR1 is SGHRS and CDR2 is YFSETQ. The chain's CDR3 is CASSLAGGDTQYF. CDR3 nucleotides: TGCGCCAGCAGCTTAGCAGGGGGAGATACGCAGTATTTT.